This passage covers 2 T cell receptor beta chains from one sample sequenced in a study of cytomegalovirus exposure and HLA in healthy donors. It was with 60 Vbeta and 13 Jbeta primers that the PCR ran. The protocol was immunoSEQ multiplex PCR, while the TCRdb copy is restricted to in-frame clones and leaves out a portion. The sample holds roughly 200,000 clones; 78% are singletons and the top ten take roughly 3%. The sample was PBMCs. The receptors were gathered from a female donor in good health and CMV-seronegative.

The CDR3 sequence is CASSFGAGGNSPLHF. The CDR3, as DNA: TGCGCCAGCAGCTTTGGGGCGGGGGGGAATTCACCCCTCCACTTT. This chain connects TRBV5-1 to TRBJ1-6, with a possible D match to TRBD1 (5 bases). CDR1 SGHRS and CDR2 YFSETQ come from the germline V gene. This CDR3 is 15 amino acids long. Deletions cut 2 bases from V and 7 bases from J, with 13 bases between.

The V and J genes are TRBV11-2 and TRBJ2-7; D is undetermined. Germline values: CDR1 SGHAT, CDR2 FQNNGV. The CDR3 consists of 13 residues. The V end lost 5 bases, the J end lost 3 bases, and 11 bases lay between the germline ends. The CDR3 bases are TGTGCCAGCAGCCCAGGCCAAGTCTACGAGCAGTACTTC. Its translation: CASSPGQVYEQYF.